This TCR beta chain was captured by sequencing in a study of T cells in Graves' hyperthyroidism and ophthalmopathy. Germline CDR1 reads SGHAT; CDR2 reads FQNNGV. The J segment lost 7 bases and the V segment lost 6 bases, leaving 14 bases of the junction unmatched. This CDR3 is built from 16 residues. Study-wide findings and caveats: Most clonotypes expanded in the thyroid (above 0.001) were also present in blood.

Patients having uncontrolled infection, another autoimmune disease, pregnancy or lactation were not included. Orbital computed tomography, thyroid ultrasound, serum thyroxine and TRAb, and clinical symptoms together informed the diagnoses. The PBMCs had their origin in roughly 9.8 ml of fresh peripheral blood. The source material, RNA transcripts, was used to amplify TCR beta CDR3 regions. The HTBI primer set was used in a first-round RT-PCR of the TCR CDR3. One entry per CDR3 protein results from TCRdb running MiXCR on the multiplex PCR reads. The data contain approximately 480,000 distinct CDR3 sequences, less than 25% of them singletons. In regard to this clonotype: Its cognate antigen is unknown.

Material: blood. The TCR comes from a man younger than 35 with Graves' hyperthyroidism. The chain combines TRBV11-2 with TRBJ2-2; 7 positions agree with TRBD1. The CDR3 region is CASRSPRGQTHGELFF. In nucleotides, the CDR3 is TGTGCCAGCAGATCCCCAAGGGGGCAGACCCACGGGGAGCTGTTTTTT.